This is a list of T cell receptor beta chains from one sample in a study of PD-1 blockade in classical Hodgkin lymphoma. The protocol was immunoSEQ multiplex PCR, while the TCRdb copy is restricted to in-frame clones and leaves out a portion. The table records approximately 98,000 clones, roughly nine tenths of them present only once. Source: peripheral blood mononuclear cells (PBMCs), taken before the second cycle of nivolumab. These receptors were taken from a human donor with classical Hodgkin lymphoma. The CDR3 runs from the conserved cysteine through the conserved F or W. Fields, in order: J gene, V gene, D gene, clone size, CDR3 DNA, CDR3 protein. The D gene is left open where the match is weak. Some rows mark clone size as missing; the rest say once, few, many or name a class of expanded clone.

TRBJ1-1 TRBV5-6 . once TGTGCCAGCAGCCGCGGGTATGAAGCTTTCTTT CASSRGYEAFF
TRBJ2-1 TRBV5-4 . . TGTGCCAGCAGTCCGGGACAAGGGAATGAGCAGTTCTTC CASSPGQGNEQFF
TRBJ1-2 TRBV19 TRBD1 once TGTGCCAGTAGTCCCGGGACAGGGGGCTATGGCTACACCTTC CASSPGTGGYGYTF
TRBJ2-1 TRBV9 . . TGTGCCAGCAGCGTAGAAAGGGGGTACAATGAGCAGTTCTTC CASSVERGYNEQFF
TRBJ2-4 TRBV28 . once TGTGCCAGCAGTTTTGAGCGAGACATTCAGTACTTC CASSFERDIQYF
TRBJ2-3 TRBV27 TRBD2 . TGTGCCAGCAGTTTTCTAGCGGGAGGTTCAGATACGCAGTATTTT CASSFLAGGSDTQYF
TRBJ2-7 TRBV5-6 . . TGTGCCAGCAGCTTGAGGTCCCGGCGTTCCTACGAGCAGTACTTC CASSLRSRRSYEQYF
TRBJ2-1 TRBV5-6 . . TGTGCCAGCAGCTTGGGGGGAGCCTACAATGAGCAGTTCTTC CASSLGGAYNEQFF
TRBJ1-3 TRBV7-2 . . TGTGCCAGCAGCTTCACAATGGGGGGGGCGGCGGGAAACACCATATATTTT CASSFTMGGAAGNTIYF
TRBJ1-1 TRBV5-1 . . TGCGCCAGCAGCTCGTCCGACAGATTTGAAGCTTTCTTT CASSSSDRFEAFF
TRBJ2-7 TRBV4-1 TRBD2 . TGCGCCAGCAGCCCGCGGGGGGTCTACGAGCAGTACTTC CASSPRGVYEQYF
TRBJ1-2 TRBV18 TRBD1 . TGTGCCAGCTCACCAAGCGGGGGACAGAACTATGGCTACACCTTC CASSPSGGQNYGYTF
TRBJ2-7 TRBV27 . once TGTGCCAGCAGTTTATCCCCCGACAGCCCGGGATACGAGCAGTACTTC CASSLSPDSPGYEQYF
TRBJ1-1 TRBV10-2 . . TGCGCCAGCAGTGAGACAGGAATCGAAGCTTTCTTT CASSETGIEAFF
TRBJ2-3 TRBV15 TRBD1 . TGTGCCACCAGCCTCGAAGGGACAGGGTTAACGGATACGCAGTATTTT CATSLEGTGLTDTQYF
TRBJ1-2 TRBV6-5 . . TGTGCCAGCAGTTACTCGATAGGGGTAGAGGAGGGCTACACCTTC CASSYSIGVEEGYTF
TRBJ2-3 TRBV11-2 TRBD2 once TGTGCCAGCAGCTTAGTCCTCGAATTAGCGGGAAGCAATACGCAGTATTTT CASSLVLELAGSNTQYF
TRBJ2-6 TRBV5-5 . . TGTGCCAGCAGCTTGGGGGATAGCTTAGCCTCTGGGGCCAACGTCCTGACTTTC CASSLGDSLASGANVLTF
TRBJ1-5 TRBV2 . . TGTGCCAGCAGCTACCGGGCCCGCAATCAGCCCCAGCATTTT CASSYRARNQPQHF
TRBJ1-1 TRBV2 TRBD1 . TGTGCCAGCAGGGGCCCAGGGGGCACTGAAGCTTTCTTT CASRGPGGTEAFF
TRBJ2-1 TRBV28 . . TGTGCCAGCAGTCGTGCGGGTCGGGGTGACGATGAGCAGTTCTTC CASSRAGRGDDEQFF
TRBJ2-4 TRBV28 TRBD2 . TGTGCCAGCATCAGTAGCGGGAGTATGAGAGGCATTCAGTACTTC CASISSGSMRGIQYF
TRBJ2-7 TRBV6-5 TRBD2 . TGTGCCAGCAGTTACTCTAGCGGGAGGGCCTACGAGCAGTACTTC CASSYSSGRAYEQYF
TRBJ1-1 TRBV2 . . TGTGCCAGCAAGTCAGAGGGGACCACTGAAGCTTTCTTT CASKSEGTTEAFF
TRBJ2-7 TRBV11-2 . . TGTGCCAGCAGCTCCTACGCTACCCTCTACGAGCAGTACTTC CASSSYATLYEQYF
TRBJ2-7 TRBV5-1 . once TGCGCCAGCTCAGTTTTAGCGAACTACGAGCAGTACTTC CASSVLANYEQYF
TRBJ2-1 TRBV5-4 . few TGTGCCAGCAGCTTCCCCGGTGATGAGCAGTTCTTC CASSFPGDEQFF
TRBJ2-2 TRBV21-1 . few TGTGCCAGCAGCTCTGGGGGGGACTATTACACCGGGGAGCTGTTTTTT CASSSGGDYYTGELFF
TRBJ2-1 TRBV10-3 . . TGTGCCATCAGCCCTACTACCCCGGGGTACAATGAGCAGTTCTTC CAISPTTPGYNEQFF